This entry is about one T cell receptor beta chain. Trimming removed 2 bases at V and 4 bases at J, with 14 bases between. The CDR3 totals 16 residues. Germline assignment: CDR1 MNHEY and CDR2 SVGAGI. The entry originates in a study of blood T cell repertoires in COVID-19. Study at large: Spain, Italy and the United States supplied samples that represented acute and convalescent COVID-19. T cells, B-cell-depleted T cells, or PBMCs provided the cDNA or gDNA that served as material.

Original processing methods: Amplification of reference gene primers provided the estimated nucleated cell counts. Using immunoSEQ multiplex PCR, the repertoire was profiled, and TCRdb retains in-frame clones only, with some absent. The V and J calls and clone size come from that table; D and trimming were worked out from the DNA. The profile shows a few hundred thousand clones, around nine tenths of them singletons. The source is an older woman with acute or convalescent COVID-19. Material for sequencing was peripheral blood. The V and J genes are TRBV6-5 and TRBJ2-2; D remains unclear. CDR3 DNA: TGTGCCAGCAGTTACCCCTCTGGTTCGGGCACCGGGGAGCTGTTTTTT. Translation gives CASSYPSGSGTGELFF.